Detailed here is one T cell receptor (beta chain). The sample belongs to a study of blood T cell repertoires in COVID-19. Participants were aged roughly 18 to 90 years, lived in roughly 23 US areas, and enrolled virtually. Before being deemed recovered, Cohort 3 donors had two negative PCRs, clearance, or symptom resolution. Sequencing was performed with immunoSEQ multiplex PCR; in TCRdb, only in-frame clones are kept and a portion is missing. This table has about 200,000 clones, around 81% appearing once. Sequencing used PBMCs or T cells enriched from blood (not recorded which). This TCR was recovered from a man aged 35 to 55 who had recovered from COVID-19.

The DNA for the CDR3 is TGTGCCAGCAGCGGGCGGGGGCTCAGCGATGAGCAGTTCTTC. Translated, it gives CASSGRGLSDEQFF. The chain links TRBV7-3 to TRBJ2-1; D possibly corresponds to TRBD2 (7 bases). This CDR3 is 14 amino acids long. Germline values: CDR1 SGHTA, CDR2 FQGTGA. V was cut by 5 bases and J by 8 bases, with 16 bases left in between. Full variable domain (outside the CDR3, taken from reference TRBV7-3 and TRBJ2-1): GAGVSQTPSNKVTEKGKYVELRCDPISGHTALYWYRQSLGQGPEFLIYFQGTGAADDSGLPNDRFFAVRPEGSVSTLKIQRTERGDSAVYLCASSGRGLSDEQFFGPGTRLTVL.